Detailed here is one T cell receptor beta chain. Its antigen is undetermined. The same CDR3 arises from other DNA sequences in this sample as well. This PCR relied on a set of 60 Vbeta primers and 13 Jbeta primers. Here immunoSEQ multiplex PCR was the method, and the copy in TCRdb shows in-frame clones only, minus some. The sample holds approximately 140,000 clones; around 83% are singletons and the top ten take roughly 4.2%. This entry is derived from a study of cytomegalovirus exposure and HLA in healthy donors. Study-level background: Earlier work reported 117 million unique TCR beta sequences from 180 million or so T cells.

Study-level results: Indistinguishable V segments, including TRBV6-2 and TRBV6-3, were excluded.

This CDR3 spans 14 amino acids. Trimming removed 0 bases from V and 3 bases from J, with 7 bases in between. The germline V gene encodes CDR1 MNHEY and CDR2 SMNVEV (reference sequence). Sequenced material: PBMCs. The source is a man aged 40-49 years in good health and CMV-seropositive. This sequence joins TRBV27 and TRBJ2-3; the D gene is possibly TRBD2 (5 bases). CDR3 sequence reads: CASSLSRGTDTQYF. The CDR3, as DNA: TGTGCCAGCAGTTTATCACGCGGGACAGATACGCAGTATTTT.